This T cell receptor beta chain emerged from a study of blood T cell repertoires in COVID-19. Exposed volunteers were people who met a COVID-19 case within 2 weeks before study entry. V trimming: 8 bases; J trimming: 0 bases; junction bases outside the gene matches: 8. This CDR3 spans 17 amino acids. The germline V gene encodes CDR1 WNHNN and CDR2 SYGVQD (reference sequence). Some clones are missing from TCRdb's copy, which holds only in-frame ones; the method was immunoSEQ multiplex PCR. The sample lists 200,000 to 250,000 clones, about 87% occurring once. The rearrangement uses TRBV10-1 and TRBJ1-4, with TRBD1 identical over 11 bases. The clonotype originates from a man aged 45-65 years who had been exposed to COVID-19. Sequencing input: PBMCs or T cells enriched from blood (not recorded which). The CDR3 region has the DNA TGCGCCAGCCGGGACAGGGGGATACTTGCAACTAATGAAAAACTGTTTTTT. Amino acids: CASRDRGILATNEKLFF.